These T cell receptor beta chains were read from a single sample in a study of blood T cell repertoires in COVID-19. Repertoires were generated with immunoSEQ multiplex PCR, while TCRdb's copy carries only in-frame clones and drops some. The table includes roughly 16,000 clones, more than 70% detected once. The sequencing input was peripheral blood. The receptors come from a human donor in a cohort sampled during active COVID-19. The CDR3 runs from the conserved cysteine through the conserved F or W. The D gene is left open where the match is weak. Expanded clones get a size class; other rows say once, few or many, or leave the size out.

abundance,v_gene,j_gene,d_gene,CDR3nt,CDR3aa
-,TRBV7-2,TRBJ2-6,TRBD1,TGTGCCAGCAGTCACCGCAGGACAGGAACTGGGGCCAACGTCCTGACTTTC,CASSHRRTGTGANVLTF
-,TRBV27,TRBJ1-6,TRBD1,TGTGCCAGCAGTCGCCGTGAGACAGGGGGCAATTCACCCCTCCACTTT,CASSRRETGGNSPLHF
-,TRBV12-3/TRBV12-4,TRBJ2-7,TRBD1,TGTGCCAGCAGTGGGGACAGCTCCTACGAGCAGTACTTC,CASSGDSSYEQYF
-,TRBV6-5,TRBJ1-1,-,TGTGCCAGCAGTTACTCGGCAGAGACAAACACTGAAGCTTTCTTT,CASSYSAETNTEAFF
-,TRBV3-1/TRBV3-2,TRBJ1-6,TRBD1,TGTGCCAGCAGCCGCGGACAGGGGGTTAGTTCACCCCTCCACTTT,CASSRGQGVSSPLHF
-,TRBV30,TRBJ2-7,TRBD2,TGTGCCTGGAGTGTACGGGGGGGGCGCGCCTCCTACGAGCAGTACTTC,CAWSVRGGRASYEQYF
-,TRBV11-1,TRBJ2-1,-,TGTGCCAGCAGCCCCACTTCGTACAATGAGCAGTTCTTC,CASSPTSYNEQFF
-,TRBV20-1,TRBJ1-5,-,TGCAGTGCTGGTGAGGGAGGGGGTTTTCAGCCCCAGCATTTT,CSAGEGGGFQPQHF
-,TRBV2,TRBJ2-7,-,TGTGCCAGCCGCTACCAAACGACAGTTACCTACGAGCAGTACTTC,CASRYQTTVTYEQYF
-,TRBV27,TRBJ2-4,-,TGTGCCAGCAGTCCTAACCTAGCCAAAAACATTCAGTACTTC,CASSPNLAKNIQYF
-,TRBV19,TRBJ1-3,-,TGTGCCAGTAGTATTGGGCACGACTCTGGAAACACCATATATTTT,CASSIGHDSGNTIYF
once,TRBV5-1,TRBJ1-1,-,TGCGCCAGCAGCTTGGTACCGATCCGGAGGGATTACACTGAAGCTTTCTTT,CASSLVPIRRDYTEAFF
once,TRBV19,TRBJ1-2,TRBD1,TGTGCCAGTAGTGAACGCGGGACAGGGTATGGCTACACCTTC,CASSERGTGYGYTF
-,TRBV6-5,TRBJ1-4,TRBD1,TGTGCCAGCAGCCTGACAGGGGTGAATGAAAAACTGTTTTTT,CASSLTGVNEKLFF
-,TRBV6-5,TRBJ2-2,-,TGTGCCAGCACCAGATCTGCGAACACCGGGGAGCTGTTTTTT,CASTRSANTGELFF
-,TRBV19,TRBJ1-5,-,TGTGCCAGCTCTTTCGGGACACCCACCTGGAGCAATCAGCCCCAGCATTTT,CASSFGTPTWSNQPQHF
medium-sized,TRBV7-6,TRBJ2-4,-,TGTGCCAGCAGCTCATTGGGGGCTAACGACATTCAGTACTTC,CASSSLGANDIQYF
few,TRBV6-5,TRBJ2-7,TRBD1,TGTGCCAGCATCAAGGACAGGGGAGACTACGAGCAGTACTTC,CASIKDRGDYEQYF
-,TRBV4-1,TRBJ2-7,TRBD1,TGCGCCAGCAGCCCCCCGGATGACAGGGAAGAGCAGTACTTC,CASSPPDDREEQYF
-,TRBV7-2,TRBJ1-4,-,TGTGCCAGCAGCCGTCGTCAGACTACTAATGAAAAACTGTTTTTT,CASSRRQTTNEKLFF
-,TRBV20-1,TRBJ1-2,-,TGCAGTGCTAGTACGAGTACAGGGTGGGGTGGCTACACCTTC,CSASTSTGWGGYTF